The 17 T cell receptor beta chains reported below all come from one sample, sequenced in a study of metastatic and nonmetastatic thyroid tumors. TCRdb ran MiXCR on the PCR reads. Seen here are approximately 25,000 clones, about an eighth observed once, and the top ten hold under 20%. Before thyroid surgery, none of the patients had received any treatment. The sample consisted of blood. These receptors came from a female donor with papillary thyroid cancer or a benign thyroid nodule (not recorded which). Some clones in this sample may be carry-over from other donors' samples.

This clone was seen repeatedly, ten times or more. The rearrangement joins TRBV4-2 to TRBJ2-1; TRBD1 matches at 9 bases. This CDR3 has 14 residues. After removal of 3 bases from V and 6 bases from J, the junction contained 3 bases not matched to a gene. From germline, CDR1 is LGHNA and CDR2 YNFKEQ. The CDR3, as DNA: TGTGCCAGCAGCCATGAGGACAGGGGCAATGAGCAGTTCTTC. Amino acids: CASSHEDRGNEQFF.

This clone was observed at least ten times. The rearrangement joins TRBV11-1 to TRBJ2-2; unclear D gene. The length of the CDR3 is 16 residues. Germline V gene sequence: CDR1 SGHAT, CDR2 FQDESV (reference sequence). Trimming stripped 2 bases from V and 1 base from J, with 11 bases between. CDR3 nucleotide sequence: TGTGCCAGCAGCTTAATCCTGACGATGAACACCGGGGAGCTGTTTTTT. Translating gives CASSLILTMNTGELFF.

This clone has a count of ten or more. The rearrangement joins TRBV20-1 to TRBJ1-4; D gene unclear. Germline assignment: CDR1 DFQATT and CDR2 SNEGSKA (reference sequence). The CDR3 spans 16 residues. Trimming cost V 5 bases and J 0 bases, with 16 bases left between them. The CDR3 loop reads CSAPLGFQATNEKLFF. In DNA form, the CDR3 reads TGCAGTGCTCCCCTCGGCTTCCAGGCAACTAATGAAAAACTGTTTTTT.

In this sample, this clone turned up many times. CDR3 sequence reads: CAPGTYIYEQYF. CDR3 sequence (DNA): TGTGCCCCGGGGACATACATCTACGAGCAGTACTTC. The chain links TRBV27 to TRBJ2-7; maybe TRBD1 (6 bases). The CDR3 runs to 12 residues. The V gene's germline CDR1 is MNHEY and CDR2 SMNVEV (reference sequence). Trimming stripped 11 bases from V and 3 bases from J, with 14 bases between.

This clone occurred a few times. The CDR3 sequence: CASSLQEANNSPLHF. The CDR3, as DNA: TGTGCCAGCAGTTTGCAGGAAGCTAATAATTCACCCCTCCACTTT. The V gene is TRBV6-1, the J gene TRBJ1-6, with unresolved D. CDR1 is MNHNS, CDR2 SASEGT, per germline. The CDR3 covers 15 residues. Trimming cost V 5 bases and J 5 bases, with 13 bases left between them.

This clone was detected many times. The V and J genes are TRBV5-1 and TRBJ1-2, with D possibly matching TRBD1 (6 bases). CDR1 and CDR2 (germline): SGHRS, YFSETQ. With 4 bases removed from V and 4 bases from J, the gap between germline ends came to 14 bases. The CDR3 runs 14 residues. The CDR3 sequence is CASSVQGFGYGYTF. The CDR3 DNA reads TGCGCCAGCAGCGTACAGGGTTTTGGCTATGGCTACACCTTC.

This clone was counted ten times or more. This chain uses TRBV6-1 with TRBJ2-7; 8 nucleotides align to TRBD1. There are 14 residues in the CDR3. CDR1 and CDR2 from the germline V gene are MNHNS and SASEGT. Trimming at V came to 6 bases and at J to 2 bases, leaving 6 bases not matched to a gene. The CDR3 sequence: CASSLQGETYEQYF. CDR3 in DNA: TGTGCCAGCAGCCTACAGGGGGAAACCTACGAGCAGTACTTC.

This clone has ten or more counts. A much bigger clone sits one base away, suggesting this may be a read error. The chain couples TRBV28 to TRBJ1-2, with D possibly TRBD1 on 5 matching bases. There are 15 residues in the CDR3. The germline V gene has CDR1 MDHEN and CDR2 SYDVKM. The CDR3 bases are TGTGCCAGCAGTTTGGCGACGGAGGGGAACTATGGCTGCACCTTC. It codes for CASSLATEGNYGCTF.

This clone was found many times. This chain links TRBV20-1 with TRBJ2-1; TRBD1 is a possible D gene (5 bases). There are 16 residues in the CDR3. Between the trimmed V and J ends, which lost 6 bases and 9 bases, there was a span of 27 bases. Germline CDR1 and CDR2: DFQATT and SNEGSKA (reference sequence). The CDR3 DNA reads as TGCAGTGCCACCATCCTTGGCGGCGAGCCCCAGGGTGAGCAGTTCTTC. Its translation: CSATILGGEPQGEQFF.

This clone was seen at least ten times. This chain links TRBV19 with TRBJ1-1, with D unclear. The CDR3 contains 13 residues. Germline CDR1 and CDR2: LNHDA and SQIVND (reference sequence). Trimming removed 7 bases at V and 0 bases at J, with 9 bases between. DNA of the CDR3: TGTGCCAGTACGCTTGGTATGAACACTGAAGCTTTCTTT. Its translation is CASTLGMNTEAFF. The entire variable domain, with the rest obtained from reference TRBV19 and TRBJ1-1, is as follows: DGGITQSPKYLFRKEGQNVTLSCEQNLNHDAMYWYRQDPGQGLRLIYYSQIVNDFQKGDIAEGYSVSREKKESFPLTVTSAQKNPTAFYLCASTLGMNTEAFFGQGTRLTVV.

This clone was seen ten or more times. The chain combines TRBV20-1 with TRBJ2-4; the D gene could be TRBD1 or TRBD2 (7 bases each). Germline assignment: CDR1 DFQATT and CDR2 SNEGSKA (reference sequence). V was shortened by 1 base and J by 0 bases, with 16 bases between the two germline ends. The CDR3 runs 17 residues. In DNA, the CDR3 is TGCAGTGCTAGAGTCCAGGGGGGGAAACTAGCCAAAAACATTCAGTACTTC. Encoded protein: CSARVQGGKLAKNIQYF.

The table lists this clone with many counts. The chain employs TRBV7-9 and TRBJ2-1, with 7 bases lining up with TRBD2. CDR1 and CDR2 (germline): SEHNR, FQNEAQ (reference sequence). The CDR3 is 13 amino acids. Losses at the gene ends were 7 bases for V and 7 bases for J; bases not matched to a gene: 7. As DNA, the CDR3 is TGTGCCAGCAACTTTGGACTAGATAATGAGCAGTTCTTC. It specifies CASNFGLDNEQFF. Based on the CDR3 plus reference TRBV7-9 and TRBJ2-1, the full variable domain is DTGVSQNPRHKITKRGQNVTFRCDPISEHNRLYWYRQTLGQGPEFLTYFQNEAQLEKSRLLSDRFSAERPKGSFSTLEIQRTEQGDSAMYLCASNFGLDNEQFFGPGTRLTVL.

This clone was counted ten times or more. CDR3 sequence reads: CASSVGRDRNSPLHF. DNA of the CDR3: TGTGCCAGCTCCGTGGGGAGAGACCGAAATTCACCCCTCCACTTT. V gene TRBV18 combines with J gene TRBJ1-6; the D is unclear. CDR1 KGHSH and CDR2 LQKENI come from the germline V gene. This CDR3 has 15 residues. V gave up 6 bases and J gave up 7 bases, with 16 bases separating them.

This clone was seen repeatedly, ten times or more. This chain joins TRBV7-8 and TRBJ1-4; TRBD1 matches at 9 bases. V lost 5 bases and J lost 3; bases outside the gene matches: 4. Germline V CDR1 and CDR2: SGHVS, FQNEAQ. This CDR3 contains 15 residues. The CDR3 reads CASSEQGASNEKLFF. In DNA form, the CDR3 reads TGTGCCAGCAGCGAACAGGGGGCCTCTAATGAAAAACTGTTTTTT.

This clone was recorded many times. The chain employs TRBV19 and TRBJ1-3; TRBD1 is a possible D gene (5 bases). V gave up 5 bases and J gave up 1 base, with 9 bases separating them. Germline CDR1 LNHDA, CDR2 SQIVND (reference sequence). The CDR3 consists of 14 residues. This chain's CDR3 is CASSYAGSGNTIYF. CDR3 bases: TGTGCCAGTAGTTACGCAGGGTCTGGAAACACCATATATTTT.

This clone was seen ten or more times. The J gene is TRBJ1-2, the V gene TRBV11-2; 8 nucleotides agree with TRBD1. Germline CDR1 SGHAT, CDR2 FQNNGV. The CDR3 totals 16 residues. Trimming cost V 5 bases and J 8 bases; bases outside gene matches: 16. CDR3 bases: TGTGCCAGCAGCAAAGGACAGGGATCCTCCGTTTACGGCTACACCTTC. This translates into CASSKGQGSSVYGYTF.

Comment on this clone: Mismatch with germline at one junction end may stem from a read error. The genes are TRBV20-1 and TRBJ2-1; 7 bases match TRBD1. Germline values: CDR1 DFQATT, CDR2 SNEGSKA (reference sequence). The CDR3 has 15 residues. The DNA of the CDR3 is TGCAGTGTTACCTCCGGACAGGTTGGCCGGGATGAGCAGTTATTC. Translated: CSVTSGQVGRDEQLF.